The 15 T cell receptor beta chains below were found in one sample sequenced in a study of T cell responses to AZD1222 COVID-19 vaccine. The table came from immunoSEQ multiplex PCR; TCRdb's copy has only in-frame clones and leaves some out. Of roughly 120,000 clones in the sample, roughly nine tenths are singletons; the top ten hold 2.8%. This material consisted of peripheral blood, taken on day 0 of AZD1222 vaccination. The receptors originated from an adult in good health.

The chain is built from TRBV24-1 and TRBJ2-7; D is uncertain. The V gene's germline CDR1 is KGHDR and CDR2 SFDVKD. The V gene lost 9 bases and the J gene lost 3 bases, with 8 bases spanning the gap. This CDR3 is 11 amino acids long. CDR3 region: CATGDVYEQYF. CDR3 DNA: TGTGCCACCGGGGATGTCTACGAGCAGTACTTC.

This chain uses TRBV12-3 or TRBV12-4 with TRBJ1-2; 11 nucleotides match TRBD1. Trimming at V came to 7 bases and at J to 7 bases, leaving 5 bases not matched to a gene. The CDR3 runs to 13 residues. The CDR3 nucleotides read TGTGCCAGCACCCAGGGACAGGGGGTTGGCTACACCTTC. Its protein product is CASTQGQGVGYTF.

This clone was detected only once. The chain employs TRBV7-9 and TRBJ2-1; TRBD1 matches 7 bases. The CDR3 extends over 18 amino acids. Germline V gives CDR1 SEHNR, CDR2 FQNEAQ (reference sequence). Germline trimming cut 3 bases from V and 4 bases from J; bases unmatched to any gene: 15. The CDR3: CASSFSLDPGQTYNEQFF. In DNA form, the CDR3 reads TGTGCCAGCAGCTTCTCTCTGGACCCGGGACAGACATACAATGAGCAGTTCTTC.

This chain connects TRBV5-1 to TRBJ1-3; no firm D call. This CDR3 has 15 residues. In germline, CDR1 is SGHRS, CDR2 YFSETQ. Between the trimmed V and J ends, which lost 0 bases and 0 bases, there was a span of 7 bases. The CDR3 protein is CASSLGTNSGNTIYF. CDR3 sequence (DNA): TGCGCCAGCAGCTTGGGGACTAACTCTGGAAACACCATATATTTT.

This clone was found once. The chain employs TRBV29-1 and TRBJ2-1; D is perhaps TRBD2 (5 bases). The V gene's germline CDR1 is SQVTM and CDR2 ANQGSEA. Trimming stripped 5 bases from V and 8 bases from J, with 10 bases between. CDR3 length: 11 amino acids. DNA for the CDR3: TGCAGCGTTCCCGGGGTCGATGAGCAGTTCTTC. Translating it yields CSVPGVDEQFF.

The chain employs TRBV27 and TRBJ2-5, with D possibly TRBD2 on 5 matching bases. The germline CDR1 and CDR2 sequences are MNHEY and SMNVEV (reference sequence). Trimming removed 7 bases at V and 5 bases at J, with 17 bases between. The CDR3 is made up of 14 amino acids. CDR3 nucleotides: TGTGCCAGCATGGTTAGTTCCGGCGGGGAGACCCAGTACTTC. It encodes CASMVSSGGETQYF.

J is TRBJ1-1 and V is TRBV6-5; TRBD1 matches 8 bases. Losses at the gene ends were 7 bases for V and 5 bases for J; bases not matched to a gene: 6. Germline CDR1 and CDR2: MNHEY and SVGAGI. The CDR3 has 13 residues. The DNA of the CDR3 is TGTGCCAGCAAACGACAGGGGTGGACTGAAGCTTTCTTT. It yields the protein CASKRQGWTEAFF.

The chain employs TRBV6-6 and TRBJ2-7, with 8 bases identical to TRBD1. The J segment lost 0 bases and the V segment lost 2 bases, leaving 6 bases of the junction unmatched. CDR1 is MNHNY and CDR2 is SVGAGI in the germline V gene (reference sequence). This CDR3 comprises 16 residues. CDR3 sequence: CASSYGDRTSSYEQYF. CDR3 bases: TGTGCCAGCAGTTACGGGGACAGGACAAGCTCCTACGAGCAGTACTTC.

CDR3 sequence reads: CASNLQGARGYGYTF. DNA of the CDR3: TGTGCCAGCAACCTACAGGGGGCGCGGGGCTATGGCTACACCTTC. The chain recombines TRBV5-5 with TRBJ1-2; TRBD1 matches at 9 bases. The CDR3 consists of 15 residues. Unmatched junction bases numbered 10, after V lost 6 bases and J lost 4 bases. The germline V gene encodes CDR1 SGHKS and CDR2 YYEKEE (reference sequence).

This clone was detected a few times. The gene calls are TRBV5-8 and TRBJ2-7; the match to TRBD2 covers 7 bases. Germline V gene data show CDR1 as SGHTS and CDR2 as YDEGEE. With 4 bases clipped from V and 3 bases from J, the junction kept 4 bases outside the gene matches. This CDR3 region has 13 residues. CDR3 amino acids: CASSRGEYYEQYF. The CDR3 coding sequence is TGTGCCAGCAGCCGGGGGGAGTACTACGAGCAGTACTTC. The complete variable domain, with remaining parts taken from reference TRBV5-8 and TRBJ2-7, reads EAGVTQSPTHLIKTRGQQATLRCSPISGHTSVYWYQQALGLGLQFLLWYDEGEERNRGNFPPRFSGRQFPNYSSELNVNALELEDSALYLCASSRGEYYEQYFGPGTRLTVT.

The chain has TRBV3-1 (or the pseudogene TRBV3-2) and TRBJ1-2; TRBD1 matches at 12 bases. J was trimmed by 7 bases and V by 5 bases; bases with no gene match: 8. The CDR3 consists of 15 residues. Germline V gives CDR1 LGHDT, CDR2 YNNKEL (reference sequence). In DNA, the CDR3 is TGTGCCAGCAGCAAGTGGGGACAGGGGGCTTTTGGCTACACCTTC. Its translation is CASSKWGQGAFGYTF.

V usage is TRBV20-1 and J usage is TRBJ1-2; 7 bases are a match to TRBD1. The V gene end was trimmed by 3 bases and the J gene end by 7 bases; junction bases not matched to a gene: 11. The CDR3 runs 14 residues. The germline gives CDR1 DFQATT, CDR2 SNEGSKA (reference sequence). The CDR3: CSASPSTGFRGYTF. CDR3 coding DNA: TGCAGTGCTAGTCCCTCGACAGGGTTTCGTGGCTACACCTTC.

The chain employs TRBV29-1 and TRBJ1-1, with unresolved D. The CDR3 runs to 13 residues. Germline V gene sequence: CDR1 SQVTM, CDR2 ANQGSEA. V lost 4 bases and J lost 4, with 13 bases in between. For the CDR3, the DNA is TGCAGCGTTGGAGGGAGTCGGGGCACTGAAGCTTTCTTT. Its translation: CSVGGSRGTEAFF. The full variable domain, completed using reference TRBV29-1 and TRBJ1-1, is SAVISQKPSRDICQRGTSLTIQCQVDSQVTMMFWYRQQPGQSLTLIATANQGSEATYESGFVIDKFPISRPNLTFSTLTVSNMSPEDSSIYLCSVGGSRGTEAFFGQGTRLTVV.

V usage is TRBV29-1 and J usage is TRBJ2-7; tentative D call: TRBD2 (5 bases). From germline, CDR1 is SQVTM and CDR2 ANQGSEA. The V and J ends lost 2 bases and 3 bases respectively, with 11 bases between them. The CDR3 has 13 residues. The DNA for the CDR3 is TGCAGCGTTGAATCTAGCACCCTCTACGAGCAGTACTTC. It is translated as CSVESSTLYEQYF.

The chain has TRBV12-3 or TRBV12-4 and TRBJ1-1; D call uncertain. The CDR3 is made up of 12 amino acids. Trimming took 10 bases from V and 2 from J, leaving 11 bases between them. The CDR3 is CANGKDNTEAFF. In nucleotides, the CDR3 is TGTGCCAACGGAAAGGATAACACTGAAGCTTTCTTT.